Below, one T cell receptor beta chain is given with its context. No antigen is known for it. The data originate from a study of memory CD4+ T cells and cytomegalovirus serostatus. Study-level information: Healthy Belgian adult donors included 9 or 10 CMV-positive and around 25 CMV-negative people.

Single viable CD3+CD4+CD8-CD45RO+ cells were sorted as the memory CD4+ T cells. Points from the study as a whole: CMV serostatus prediction reached median AUC about 0.95, or 0.9 with US-trained model. Each of 65 to 75 CMV-associated TCRbeta sequences occurred in one to five individuals.

Sequencing used immunoSEQ multiplex PCR; TCRdb keeps in-frame clones, though not all of them. Of some 41,000 clones listed, 60% to 85% are singletons. This CDR3 region has 14 residues. Germline V lookup: CDR1 MDHEN, CDR2 SYDVKM. The receptor's source is an adult in good health and CMV-seronegative. Sequencing was carried out using memory CD4+ T cells from blood. The chain combines TRBV28 with TRBJ2-7; D possibly corresponds to TRBD2 (6 bases). The CDR3 sequence: CHHYVLGGSYEQYF. In DNA, the CDR3 is TGTCACCATTATGTGCTAGGAGGGAGCTACGAGCAGTACTTC.